One and the same sample provided the 16 T cell receptor beta chains below, sequenced in a study of blood T cell repertoires in COVID-19. Assay used: immunoSEQ multiplex PCR; TCRdb lists only in-frame clones, some missing. The profile shows around 170,000 clones, about 82% of them singletons. Sequenced: peripheral blood. The receptors originated from a man aged 45 to 65 with active or convalescent COVID-19.

This clone was counted only a few times. This sample also contains other DNA sequences that code for the same CDR3. The chain couples TRBV19 to TRBJ2-7; perhaps TRBD1 as D (5 bases). The V end was cut by 11 bases, the J end by 6 bases, with 17 bases between. The germline V gene has CDR1 LNHDA and CDR2 SQIVND (reference sequence). This CDR3 region has 12 residues. This CDR3 reads CAASVQGGEQYF. The CDR3 bases are TGTGCCGCCTCGGTTCAGGGCGGCGAGCAGTACTTC. Variable domain in full (rest from reference TRBV19 and TRBJ2-7): DGGITQSPKYLFRKEGQNVTLSCEQNLNHDAMYWYRQDPGQGLRLIYYSQIVNDFQKGDIAEGYSVSREKKESFPLTVTSAQKNPTAFYLCAASVQGGEQYFGPGTRLTVT.

The chain joins TRBV19 to TRBJ1-2; TRBD1 agrees at 9 bases. The ends lost 6 bases at V and 6 bases at J; junction bases unmatched: 11. The germline gives CDR1 LNHDA, CDR2 SQIVND (reference sequence). CDR3 size: 15 residues. DNA of the CDR3: TGTGCCAGTAGGAGACTTACAGGGGGCGAGAATGGCTACACCTTC. Translated: CASRRLTGGENGYTF.

This chain connects TRBV10-3 to TRBJ2-7; TRBD2 might be the D (6 bases). V was clipped by 2 bases and J by 1 base, with 9 bases between them. There are 14 residues in the CDR3. CDR1 is ENHRY and CDR2 is SYGVKD in the germline V gene. This CDR3 is CAISERRGSYEQYF. The DNA for the CDR3 is TGTGCCATCAGTGAGAGACGGGGGTCCTACGAGCAGTACTTC.

This sequence joins TRBV5-6 and TRBJ2-2; TRBD2 matches at 10 bases. The germline CDR1 and CDR2 sequences are SGHDT and YYEEEE. Losses at the gene ends were 2 bases for V and 11 bases for J; bases not matched to a gene: 9. This CDR3 is built from 15 residues. The CDR3 nucleotides are TGTGCCAGCAGCTTACGACTAGCGGGCCCGGGAGAGCTGTTTTTT. Translating it yields CASSLRLAGPGELFF. The whole variable domain, remainder taken from reference TRBV5-6 and TRBJ2-2, is DAGVTQSPTHLIKTRGQQVTLRCSPKSGHDTVSWYQQALGQGPQFIFQYYEEEERQRGNFPDRFSGHQFPNYSSELNVNALLLGDSALYLCASSLRLAGPGELFFGEGSRLTVL.

This rearrangement joins TRBV7-2 to TRBJ2-2; weak D call: TRBD1 (6 bases). CDR1 and CDR2 from the germline V gene are SGHTA and FQGNSA. The V end was cut by 5 bases, the J end by 8 bases, with 18 bases between. CDR3 length: 15 amino acids. CDR3 nucleotides: TGTGCCAGCAGCCCCGGGGACATTAGGATGGGGGAGCTGTTTTTT. Protein product: CASSPGDIRMGELFF.

The CDR3 loop reads CASSLGTLAGVTDTQYF. CDR3 sequence (DNA): TGCGCCAGCAGCTTGGGAACCCTAGCGGGAGTGACAGATACGCAGTATTTT. The J gene is TRBJ2-3, the V gene TRBV5-1, with TRBD2 matching over 10 bases. CDR1 is SGHRS, CDR2 YFSETQ, per germline. The CDR3 consists of 17 residues. After removal of 0 bases from V and 3 bases from J, the junction contained 7 bases not matched to a gene.

The V call is TRBV5-1, the J call TRBJ2-7, with 11 bases that match TRBD1. Trimming removed 4 bases from V and 4 bases from J; junction bases left unmatched: 7. This CDR3 spans 15 amino acids. Germline-derived CDR1 and CDR2 are SGHRS and YFSETQ. The CDR3 nucleotides are TGCGCCAGCAGCCCAAGGACAGGGGGCTTTTACGAGCAGTACTTC. Encoded protein: CASSPRTGGFYEQYF. The whole variable domain, filled in from reference TRBV5-1 and TRBJ2-7, reads KAGVTQTPRYLIKTRGQQVTLSCSPISGHRSVSWYQQTPGQGLQFLFEYFSETQRNKGNFPGRFSGRQFSNSRSEMNVSTLELGDSALYLCASSPRTGGFYEQYFGPGTRLTVT.

This chain uses TRBV11-2 with TRBJ2-2, with TRBD1 matching over 9 bases. V lost 4 bases to trimming and J lost 5 bases; unmatched junction nucleotides: 8. The CDR3 sequence is 16 residues long. Germline V gene lookup returns CDR1 SGHAT and CDR2 FQNNGV. Here the CDR3 DNA reads TGTGCCAGCAGCTCCTGGGACAGGGCTAATACCGGGGAGCTGTTTTTT. Amino acid sequence: CASSSWDRANTGELFF.

For the CDR3, the DNA is TGTGCCACCAGCAAACTAGATGAGCAGTTCTTC. Translated, it gives CATSKLDEQFF. The gene calls are TRBV15 and TRBJ2-1, with a weak D call TRBD2 (5 bases). In germline, CDR1 is LNHNV, CDR2 YYDKDF (reference sequence). V lost 4 bases and J lost 8, with 6 bases in between. This CDR3 has 11 amino acids.

The V gene is TRBV6-1, the J gene TRBJ1-5, with D unclear. Trimming took off 1 base at V and 5 bases at J, with 6 bases between the two ends. Germline CDR1 and CDR2: MNHNS and SASEGT. There are 13 residues in the CDR3. For the CDR3, the DNA is TGTGCCAGCAGTGAAGTGGCCGATCAGCCCCAGCATTTT. Translation: CASSEVADQPQHF.

This chain joins TRBV5-1 and TRBJ2-1; TRBD1 agrees at 7 bases. The junction had 6 bases not matched to a gene; V was cut back by 4 bases and J by 2 bases. This CDR3 is built from 15 residues. In germline, CDR1 is SGHRS, CDR2 YFSETQ. This CDR3 is CASSPGQVAYNEQFF. CDR3 DNA sequence: TGCGCCAGCAGCCCAGGACAGGTCGCCTACAATGAGCAGTTCTTC. Combining the CDR3 with reference TRBV5-1 and TRBJ2-1 gives the whole variable domain KAGVTQTPRYLIKTRGQQVTLSCSPISGHRSVSWYQQTPGQGLQFLFEYFSETQRNKGNFPGRFSGRQFSNSRSEMNVSTLELGDSALYLCASSPGQVAYNEQFFGPGTRLTVL.

The V call is TRBV5-6, the J call TRBJ1-1; 7 bases fit TRBD1. CDR3 length: 14 amino acids. V was pared by 5 bases and J by 3 bases, with 7 bases of the junction left unmatched. The germline V gene has CDR1 SGHDT and CDR2 YYEEEE. As DNA, the CDR3 is TGTGCCAGCAGGAAGCAGGGGGTCCACACTGAAGCTTTCTTT. This sequence encodes CASRKQGVHTEAFF.

CDR3 bases: TGTGCCAGCAGCCGTTATCAGGACACTCTTGGAAACACCATATATTTT. Residues: CASSRYQDTLGNTIYF. The rearrangement links TRBV3-1 (or the pseudogene TRBV3-2) to TRBJ1-3; tentatively, D is TRBD1 (5 bases). This CDR3 region has 16 residues. Germline-derived CDR1 and CDR2 are LGHDT and YNNKEL (reference sequence). V dropped 4 bases and J dropped 3 bases, with 16 bases sitting between them.

This chain uses TRBV24-1 with TRBJ1-1; D is possibly TRBD1 (5 bases). The germline V and J ends were trimmed by 9 bases and 1 base, with 8 bases remaining between them. From germline, CDR1 is KGHDR and CDR2 SFDVKD. This CDR3 contains 12 residues. The CDR3 nucleotides read TGTGCCACCGCACAGGAGAACACTGAAGCTTTCTTT. Translating gives CATAQENTEAFF.

Note on this clone: This sample includes further DNA sequences coding for the same CDR3. V is TRBV2 and J is TRBJ1-5; 10 bases fit TRBD1. Germline CDR1 and CDR2: SNHLY and FYNNEI. The CDR3 is made up of 15 amino acids. V shed 3 bases and J 1 base; nucleotides not matched to a gene: 0. CDR3 coding DNA: TGTGCCAGCAGTGAGGGACAGGGGAGCAATCAGCCCCAGCATTTT. This encodes CASSEGQGSNQPQHF.

The chain uses TRBV9 and TRBJ2-3; 8 bases line up with TRBD2. Germline trimming cut 3 bases from V and 3 bases from J; bases unmatched to any gene: 9. CDR1 SGDLS and CDR2 YYNGEE come from the germline V gene. This CDR3 is 16 amino acids long. CDR3: CASSAGIAGWTDTQYF. The DNA of the CDR3 is TGTGCCAGCAGCGCGGGGATAGCGGGATGGACAGATACGCAGTATTTT.